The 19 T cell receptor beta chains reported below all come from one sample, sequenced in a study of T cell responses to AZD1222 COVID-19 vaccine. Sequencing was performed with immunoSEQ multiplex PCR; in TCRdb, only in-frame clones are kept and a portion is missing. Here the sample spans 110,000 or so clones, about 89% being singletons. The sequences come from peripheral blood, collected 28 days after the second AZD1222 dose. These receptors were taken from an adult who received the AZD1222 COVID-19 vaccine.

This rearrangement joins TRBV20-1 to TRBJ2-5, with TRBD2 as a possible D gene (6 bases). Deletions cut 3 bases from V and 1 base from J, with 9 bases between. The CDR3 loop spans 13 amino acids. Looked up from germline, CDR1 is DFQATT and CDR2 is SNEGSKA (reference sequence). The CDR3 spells CSASEAGQETQYF. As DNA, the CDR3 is TGCAGTGCTAGTGAAGCGGGCCAAGAGACCCAGTACTTC.

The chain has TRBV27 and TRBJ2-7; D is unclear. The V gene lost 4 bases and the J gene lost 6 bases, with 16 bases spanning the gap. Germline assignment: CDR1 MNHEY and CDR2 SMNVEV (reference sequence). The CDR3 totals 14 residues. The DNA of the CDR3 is TGTGCCAGCAGTTCTCCGGGCCAGTTGAGCGAGCAGTACTTC. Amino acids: CASSSPGQLSEQYF.

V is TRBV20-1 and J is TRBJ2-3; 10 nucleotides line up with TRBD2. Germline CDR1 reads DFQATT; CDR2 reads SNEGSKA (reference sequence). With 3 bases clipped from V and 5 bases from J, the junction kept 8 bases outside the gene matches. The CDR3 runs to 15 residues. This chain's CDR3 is CSASGAGGLRDTQYF. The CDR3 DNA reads TGCAGTGCTAGTGGAGCGGGGGGGCTCCGAGATACGCAGTATTTT.

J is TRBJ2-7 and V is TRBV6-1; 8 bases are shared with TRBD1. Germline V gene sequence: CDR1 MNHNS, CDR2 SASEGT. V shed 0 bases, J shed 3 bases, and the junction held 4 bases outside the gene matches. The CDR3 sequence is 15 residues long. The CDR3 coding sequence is TGTGCCAGCAGTGAAGCGCCTACAGGGGGCTACGAGCAGTACTTC. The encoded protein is CASSEAPTGGYEQYF.

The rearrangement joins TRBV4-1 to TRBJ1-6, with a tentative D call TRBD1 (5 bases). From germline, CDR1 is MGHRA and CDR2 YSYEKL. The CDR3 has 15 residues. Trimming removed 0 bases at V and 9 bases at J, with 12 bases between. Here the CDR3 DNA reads TGCGCCAGCAGCCAAGACGGGACCTGGGGTTCACCCCTCCACTTT. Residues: CASSQDGTWGSPLHF.

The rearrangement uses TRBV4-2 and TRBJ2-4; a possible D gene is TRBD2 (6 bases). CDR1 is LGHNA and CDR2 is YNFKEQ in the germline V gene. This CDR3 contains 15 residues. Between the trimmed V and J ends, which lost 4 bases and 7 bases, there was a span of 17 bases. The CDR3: CASSPGPGVGNIQYF. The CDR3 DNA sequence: TGTGCCAGCAGCCCTGGCCCGGGGGTGGGGAACATTCAGTACTTC.

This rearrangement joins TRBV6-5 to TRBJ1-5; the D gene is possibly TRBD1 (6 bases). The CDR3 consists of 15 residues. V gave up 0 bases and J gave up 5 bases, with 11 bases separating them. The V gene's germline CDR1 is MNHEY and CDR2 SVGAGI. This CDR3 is CASSYSAGADQPQHF. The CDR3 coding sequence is TGTGCCAGCAGTTACTCGGCAGGGGCCGATCAGCCCCAGCATTTT.

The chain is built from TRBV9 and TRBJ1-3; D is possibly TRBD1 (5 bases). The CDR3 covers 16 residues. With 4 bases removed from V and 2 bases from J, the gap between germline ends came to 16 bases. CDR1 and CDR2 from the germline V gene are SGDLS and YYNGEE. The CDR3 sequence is CASSPRMPGTGNTIYF. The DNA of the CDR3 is TGTGCCAGCAGCCCTCGAATGCCAGGGACTGGAAACACCATATATTTT.

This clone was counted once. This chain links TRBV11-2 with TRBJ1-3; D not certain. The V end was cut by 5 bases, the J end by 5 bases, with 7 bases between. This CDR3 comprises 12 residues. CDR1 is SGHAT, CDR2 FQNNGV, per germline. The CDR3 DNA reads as TGTGCCAGCAGCCCGTCGCGAAACACCATATATTTT. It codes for CASSPSRNTIYF.

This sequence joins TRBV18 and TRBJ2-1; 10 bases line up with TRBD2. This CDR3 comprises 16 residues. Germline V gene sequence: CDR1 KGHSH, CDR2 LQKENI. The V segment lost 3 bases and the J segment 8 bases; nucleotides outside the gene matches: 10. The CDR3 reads CASSPPGLAERDEQFF. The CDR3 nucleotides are TGTGCCAGCTCACCCCCCGGACTAGCGGAGAGGGATGAGCAGTTCTTC.

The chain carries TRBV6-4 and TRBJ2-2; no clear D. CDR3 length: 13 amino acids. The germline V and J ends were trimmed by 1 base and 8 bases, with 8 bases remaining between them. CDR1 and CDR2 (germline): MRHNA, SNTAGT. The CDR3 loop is CASSDFLGGELFF. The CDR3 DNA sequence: TGTGCCAGCAGTGACTTCCTCGGGGGGGAGCTGTTTTTT.

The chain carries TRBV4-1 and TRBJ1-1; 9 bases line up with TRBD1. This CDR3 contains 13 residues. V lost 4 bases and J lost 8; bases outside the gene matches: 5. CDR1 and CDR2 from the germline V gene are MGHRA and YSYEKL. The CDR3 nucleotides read TGCGCCAGCAGCCGGTCGACAGGGGGGGAAGCTTTCTTT. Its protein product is CASSRSTGGEAFF.

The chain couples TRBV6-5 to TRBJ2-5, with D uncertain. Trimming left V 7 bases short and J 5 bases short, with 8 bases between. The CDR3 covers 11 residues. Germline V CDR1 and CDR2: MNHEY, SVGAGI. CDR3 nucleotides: TGTGCCAGCATGTCCGGGGAGACCCAGTACTTC. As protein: CASMSGETQYF.

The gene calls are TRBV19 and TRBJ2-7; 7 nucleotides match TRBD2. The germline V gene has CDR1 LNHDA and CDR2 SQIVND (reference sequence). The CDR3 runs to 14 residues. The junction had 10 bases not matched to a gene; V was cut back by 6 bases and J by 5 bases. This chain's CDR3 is CASRLGGSKHEQYF. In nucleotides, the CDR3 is TGTGCCAGTAGATTAGGCGGGAGTAAGCACGAGCAGTACTTC.

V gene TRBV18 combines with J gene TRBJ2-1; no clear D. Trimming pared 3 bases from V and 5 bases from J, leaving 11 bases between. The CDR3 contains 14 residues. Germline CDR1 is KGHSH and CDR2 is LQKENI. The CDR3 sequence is CASSPERANNEQFF. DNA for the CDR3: TGTGCCAGCTCACCGGAAAGGGCAAACAATGAGCAGTTCTTC.

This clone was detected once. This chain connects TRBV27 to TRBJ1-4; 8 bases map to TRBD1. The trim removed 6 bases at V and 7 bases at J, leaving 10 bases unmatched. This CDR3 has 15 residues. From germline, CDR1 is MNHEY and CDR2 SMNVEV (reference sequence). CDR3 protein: CASRRQGSFGEKLFF. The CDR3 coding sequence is TGTGCCAGCAGAAGACAGGGGTCGTTCGGTGAAAAACTGTTTTTT.

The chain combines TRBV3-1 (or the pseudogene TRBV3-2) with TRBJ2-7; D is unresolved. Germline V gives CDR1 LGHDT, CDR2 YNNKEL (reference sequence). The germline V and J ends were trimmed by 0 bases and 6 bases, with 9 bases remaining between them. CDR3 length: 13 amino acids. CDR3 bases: TGTGCCAGCAGCCAAGACGAACCCCCCGAGCAGTACTTC. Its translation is CASSQDEPPEQYF.

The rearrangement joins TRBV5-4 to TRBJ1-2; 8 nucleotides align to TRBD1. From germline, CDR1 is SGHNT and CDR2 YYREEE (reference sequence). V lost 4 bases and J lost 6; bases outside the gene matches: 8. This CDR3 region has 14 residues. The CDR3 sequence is CASSPWTGSHGYTF. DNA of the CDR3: TGTGCCAGCAGCCCGTGGACAGGGAGCCATGGCTACACCTTC.

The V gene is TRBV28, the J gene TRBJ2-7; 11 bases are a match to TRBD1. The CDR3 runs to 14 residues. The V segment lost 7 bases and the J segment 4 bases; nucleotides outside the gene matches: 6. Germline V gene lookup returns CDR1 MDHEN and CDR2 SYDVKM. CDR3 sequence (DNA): TGTGCCAGCAAACACGGGACAGGGGGGTACGAGCAGTACTTC. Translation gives CASKHGTGGYEQYF.